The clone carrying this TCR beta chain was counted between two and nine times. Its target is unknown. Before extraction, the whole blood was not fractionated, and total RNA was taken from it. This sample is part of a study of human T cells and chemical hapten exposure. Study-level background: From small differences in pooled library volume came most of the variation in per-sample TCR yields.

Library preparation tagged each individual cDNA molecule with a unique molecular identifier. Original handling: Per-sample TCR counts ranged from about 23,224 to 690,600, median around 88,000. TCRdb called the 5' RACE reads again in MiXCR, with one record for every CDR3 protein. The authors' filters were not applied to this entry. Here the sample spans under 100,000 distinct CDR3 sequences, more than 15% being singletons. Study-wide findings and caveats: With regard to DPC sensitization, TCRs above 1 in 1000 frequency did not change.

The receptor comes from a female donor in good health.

The CDR3: CSARDSRGTNQPQHF. The CDR3 DNA reads TGCAGTGCTAGAGACTCGCGGGGTACCAATCAGCCCCAGCATTTT. The chain combines TRBV20-1 with TRBJ1-5, with D unresolved. V was shortened by 0 bases and J by 3 bases, with 12 bases between the two germline ends. Germline assignment: CDR1 DFQATT and CDR2 SNEGSKA (reference sequence). The CDR3 contains 15 residues.